The next 17 T cell receptor beta chains were all read from a single sample in a study of human T cells and chemical hapten exposure. TCRdb re-called the RACE reads with MiXCR, one entry per CDR3 protein. The sample has 360,000 or so distinct CDR3 sequences; more than 5% are singletons. Time point defined: patch test 2, 6 weeks after DPC sensitization. Treatment reported: therapeutic diphenylcyclopropenone sensitization with weekly scalp DPC. This specimen was whole blood, taken in connection with sensitization to the hapten diphenylcyclopropenone (DPC). These receptors were obtained from a woman aged 18-29 years with alopecia areata. Some clones in this sample may be carry-over from other donors' samples.

A few counts support this clonotype. A read error may account for a junction end that differs from germline. The chain links TRBV7-7 to TRBJ2-6; no firm D call. Germline values: CDR1 SSHAT, CDR2 FNYEAQ (reference sequence). This CDR3 is 15 amino acids long. The DNA of the CDR3 is TGTGCTAGCAGCTTGGTGGCCCCCGGGGCCAACGTCCTGACTTTC. This sequence encodes CASSLVAPGANVLTF.

The V call is TRBV7-2, the J call TRBJ2-1; D gene unclear. The germline V gene has CDR1 SGHTA and CDR2 FQGNSA. The ends were cut back, 4 bases at V and 4 bases at J, with 11 bases in the middle. The CDR3 runs 14 residues. The CDR3 is CASSSLTGYNEQFF. The CDR3 region has the DNA TGTGCCAGCAGCTCTCTCACGGGTTACAATGAGCAGTTCTTC. Filled out from reference TRBV7-2 and TRBJ2-1, the complete variable domain reads GAGVSQSPSNKVTEKGKDVELRCDPISGHTALYWYRQSLGQGLEFLIYFQGNSAPDKSGLPSDRFSAERTGGSVSTLTIQRTQQEDSAVYLCASSSLTGYNEQFFGPGTRLTVL.

This clonotype was picked up many times. V usage is TRBV29-1 and J usage is TRBJ1-2, with D possibly being TRBD1 (5 bases). The V gene's germline CDR1 is SQVTM and CDR2 ANQGSEA. V was clipped by 0 bases and J by 5 bases, with 10 bases between them. The CDR3 extends over 13 amino acids. CDR3 amino acids: CSVEDQQEYGYTF. In DNA, the CDR3 is TGCAGCGTTGAAGATCAACAGGAGTATGGCTACACCTTC.

This clonotype occurred many times. CDR3 region: CASSQLSGEPLHF. CDR3 DNA: TGCGCCAGCAGCCAACTATCAGGGGAACCCCTCCACTTT. The chain has TRBV4-3 and TRBJ1-6; possibly TRBD1 for D (6 bases). Looked up from germline, CDR1 is LGHNA and CDR2 is YSLEER. CDR3 length: 13 residues. Between the trimmed V and J ends, which lost 2 bases and 12 bases, there was a span of 11 bases.

The rearrangement joins TRBV2 to TRBJ1-5; no firm D call. Germline V gene sequence: CDR1 SNHLY, CDR2 FYNNEI. Trimming left V 3 bases short and J 3 bases short, with 9 bases between. There are 14 residues in the CDR3. DNA of the CDR3: TGTGCCAGCAGTGATGTGACAAACAATCAGCCCCAGCATTTT. Encoded protein: CASSDVTNNQPQHF.

The chain links TRBV28 to TRBJ2-5; TRBD1 might be the D (5 bases). V lost 1 base, J lost 5 bases, and 11 bases lay in between. The CDR3 length is 14 residues. CDR1 and CDR2 (germline): MDHEN, SYDVKM. The CDR3 nucleotides are TGTGCCAGCAGTTTATTCGGTAGGGGTGAGACCCAGTACTTC. It yields the protein CASSLFGRGETQYF.

V usage is TRBV7-6 and J usage is TRBJ2-1, with TRBD2 matching over 12 bases. Trimming cost V 4 bases and J 7 bases; bases outside gene matches: 5. The CDR3 has 15 amino acids. From germline, CDR1 is SGHVS and CDR2 FNYEAQ. The CDR3, as DNA: TGTGCCAGCAGCTCCGGGACTAGCGGGTTTAATGAGCAGTTCTTC. Its protein is CASSSGTSGFNEQFF.

The rearrangement links TRBV4-3 to TRBJ2-1; no firm D call. Germline V gives CDR1 LGHNA, CDR2 YSLEER. V was clipped by 3 bases and J by 7 bases, with 10 bases between them. The CDR3 contains 13 residues. CDR3 protein: CASSQISTNEQFF. In DNA form, the CDR3 reads TGCGCCAGCAGCCAGATTAGCACGAATGAGCAGTTCTTC.

This clonotype showed up many times. V usage is TRBV11-3 and J usage is TRBJ2-1; possible D gene TRBD1, 5 bases. V lost 4 bases and J lost 2, with 15 bases in between. Per the germline V gene, CDR1 is SGHNT and CDR2 is YENEEA. There are 16 residues in the CDR3. CDR3 sequence reads: CASSSMAGLPYNEQFF. The CDR3 DNA sequence: TGTGCCAGCAGCTCGATGGCAGGGCTACCCTACAATGAGCAGTTCTTC.

This clonotype was observed a few times. The rearrangement links TRBV4-1 to TRBJ2-3; 7 bases are shared with TRBD2. CDR1 and CDR2 from the germline V gene are MGHRA and YSYEKL. J lost 4 bases, V lost 5 bases, and 9 bases had no gene match. CDR3 size: 15 residues. CDR3 nucleotide sequence: TGCGCCAGCAGCTCCCTGCGGACTAGGGCAGATACGCAGTATTTT. It is translated as CASSSLRTRADTQYF.

This clonotype was recorded at least ten times. The rearrangement joins TRBV4-2 to TRBJ1-6; 9 bases align to TRBD1. The germline CDR1 and CDR2 sequences are LGHNA and YNFKEQ. The CDR3 length is 16 residues. J was trimmed by 9 bases and V by 0 bases; bases with no gene match: 6. This CDR3 is CASSQEHRGLGSPLHF. Here the CDR3 DNA reads TGTGCCAGCAGCCAAGAGCACAGGGGGCTAGGTTCACCCCTCCACTTT.

This clonotype appeared many times. The rearrangement joins TRBV6-2 or TRBV6-3 to TRBJ1-1; D not resolved. Trimming took off 2 bases at V and 1 base at J, with 11 bases between the two ends. The germline gives CDR1 MNHEY, CDR2 SVGEGT. The CDR3 is made up of 15 amino acids. CDR3 amino acids: CASSYRPTGNTEAFF. The CDR3 DNA reads TGTGCCAGCAGTTACCGCCCGACGGGGAACACTGAAGCTTTCTTT.

This clonotype came up a few times. The chain joins TRBV6-6 to TRBJ1-5; 7 bases are a match to TRBD1. The CDR3 contains 15 residues. The germline V gene encodes CDR1 MNHNY and CDR2 SVGAGI (reference sequence). V gave up 6 bases and J gave up 7 bases; unmatched junction bases: 12. The CDR3 is CASRDGDSPEQPQHF. The CDR3 DNA sequence: TGTGCCAGCAGGGACGGGGACAGCCCGGAACAGCCCCAGCATTTT.

This clonotype came up a few times. V gene TRBV6-2 or TRBV6-3 combines with J gene TRBJ2-5, with D perhaps matching TRBD2 (7 bases). V lost 0 bases and J lost 2, with 16 bases in between. The CDR3 has 17 amino acids. Germline V gene lookup returns CDR1 MNHEY and CDR2 SVGEGT. The CDR3 coding sequence is TGTGCCAGCAGTTACTCGACTGCGGGGGCCTATCAAGAGACCCAGTACTTC. Translating gives CASSYSTAGAYQETQYF.

This clonotype has at least ten counts. This chain joins TRBV7-2 and TRBJ1-4, with D unclear. Germline V gene sequence: CDR1 SGHTA, CDR2 FQGNSA. Trimming took 5 bases from V and 5 from J, leaving 12 bases between them. CDR3 length: 14 amino acids. Here the CDR3 DNA reads TGTGCCAGCAGCCCTGTCCGAGGGAATGAAAAACTGTTTTTT. Its translation: CASSPVRGNEKLFF.

This clonotype was counted ten times or more. This sequence joins TRBV7-9 and TRBJ2-5, with a weak D call TRBD1 (5 bases). V was cut by 6 bases and J by 7 bases, with 18 bases left in between. The germline gives CDR1 SEHNR, CDR2 FQNEAQ (reference sequence). The length of the CDR3 is 14 residues. The CDR3 nucleotides read TGTGCCAGCAGTTCAGGGTTCGACCCGCCGACCCAGTACTTC. The encoded protein is CASSSGFDPPTQYF.

The rearrangement links TRBV20-1 to TRBJ1-1; D perhaps matches TRBD1 (6 bases). CDR3 length: 14 amino acids. With 4 bases removed from V and 1 base from J, the gap between germline ends came to 13 bases. Germline V gene sequence: CDR1 DFQATT, CDR2 SNEGSKA (reference sequence). CDR3 sequence reads: CSAKGGKGNTEAFF. Written as DNA, the CDR3 is TGCAGTGCTAAAGGGGGAAAGGGGAACACTGAAGCTTTCTTT.